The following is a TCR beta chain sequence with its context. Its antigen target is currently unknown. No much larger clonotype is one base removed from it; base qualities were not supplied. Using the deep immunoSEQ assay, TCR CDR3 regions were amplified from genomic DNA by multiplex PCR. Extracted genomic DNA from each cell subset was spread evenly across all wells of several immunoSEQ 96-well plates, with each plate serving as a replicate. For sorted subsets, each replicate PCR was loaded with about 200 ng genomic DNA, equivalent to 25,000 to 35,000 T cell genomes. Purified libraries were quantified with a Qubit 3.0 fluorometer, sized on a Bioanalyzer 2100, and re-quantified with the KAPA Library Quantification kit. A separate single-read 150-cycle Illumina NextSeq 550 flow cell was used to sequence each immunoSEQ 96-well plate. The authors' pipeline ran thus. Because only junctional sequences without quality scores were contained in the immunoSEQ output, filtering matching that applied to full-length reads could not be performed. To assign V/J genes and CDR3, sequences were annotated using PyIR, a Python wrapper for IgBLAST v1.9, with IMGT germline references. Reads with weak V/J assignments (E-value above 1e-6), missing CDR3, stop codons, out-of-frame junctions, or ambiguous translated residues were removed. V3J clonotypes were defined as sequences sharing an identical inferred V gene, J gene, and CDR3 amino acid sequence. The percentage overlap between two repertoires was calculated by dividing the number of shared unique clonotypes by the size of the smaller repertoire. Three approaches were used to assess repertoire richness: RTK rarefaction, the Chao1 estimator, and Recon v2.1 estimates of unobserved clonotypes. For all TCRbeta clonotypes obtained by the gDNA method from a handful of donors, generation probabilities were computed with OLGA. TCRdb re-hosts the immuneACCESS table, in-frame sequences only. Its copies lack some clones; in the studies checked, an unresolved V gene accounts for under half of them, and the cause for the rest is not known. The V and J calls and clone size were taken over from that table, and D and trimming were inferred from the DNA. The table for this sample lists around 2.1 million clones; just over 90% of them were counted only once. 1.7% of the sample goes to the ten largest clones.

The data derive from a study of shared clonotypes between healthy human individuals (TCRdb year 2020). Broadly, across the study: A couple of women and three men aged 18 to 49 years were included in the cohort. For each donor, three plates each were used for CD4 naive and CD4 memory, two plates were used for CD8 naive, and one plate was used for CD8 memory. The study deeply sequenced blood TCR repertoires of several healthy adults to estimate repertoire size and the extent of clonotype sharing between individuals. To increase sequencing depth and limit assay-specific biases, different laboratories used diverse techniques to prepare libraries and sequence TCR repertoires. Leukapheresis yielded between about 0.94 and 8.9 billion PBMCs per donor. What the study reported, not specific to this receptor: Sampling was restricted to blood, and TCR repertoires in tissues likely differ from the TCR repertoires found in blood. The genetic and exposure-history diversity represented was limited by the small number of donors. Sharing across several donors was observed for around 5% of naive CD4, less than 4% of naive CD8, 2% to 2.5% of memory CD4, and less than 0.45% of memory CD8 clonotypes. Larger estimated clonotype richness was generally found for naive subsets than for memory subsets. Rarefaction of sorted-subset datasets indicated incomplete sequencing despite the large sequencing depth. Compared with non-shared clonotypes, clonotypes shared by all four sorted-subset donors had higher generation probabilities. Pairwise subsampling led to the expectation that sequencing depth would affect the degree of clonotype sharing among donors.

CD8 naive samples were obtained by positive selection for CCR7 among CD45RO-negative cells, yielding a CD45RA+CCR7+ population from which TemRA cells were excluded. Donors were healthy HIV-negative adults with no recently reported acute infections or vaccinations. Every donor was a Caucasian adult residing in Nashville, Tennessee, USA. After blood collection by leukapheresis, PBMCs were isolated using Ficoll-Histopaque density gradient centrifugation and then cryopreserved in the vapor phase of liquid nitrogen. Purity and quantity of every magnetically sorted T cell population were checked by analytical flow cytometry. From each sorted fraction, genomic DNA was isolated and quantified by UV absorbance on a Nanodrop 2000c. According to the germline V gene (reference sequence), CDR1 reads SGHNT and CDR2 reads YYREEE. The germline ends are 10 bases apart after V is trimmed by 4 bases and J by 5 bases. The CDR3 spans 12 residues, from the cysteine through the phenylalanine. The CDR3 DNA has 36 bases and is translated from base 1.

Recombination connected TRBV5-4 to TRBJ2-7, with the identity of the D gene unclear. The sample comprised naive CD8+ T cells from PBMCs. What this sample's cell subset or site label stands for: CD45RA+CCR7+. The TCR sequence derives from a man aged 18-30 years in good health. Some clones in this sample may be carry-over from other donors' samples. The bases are TGTGCCAGCAGCAGAGGTGAGGACGAGCAGTACTTC. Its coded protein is CASSRGEDEQYF.